Described below is a single T cell receptor (beta chain) sequence and its context. This clone was seen a handful of times. It has no known antigen specificity. Base qualities are missing; no much larger clone stands one base away. In the same sample, other DNA sequences code for this CDR3. This entry comes from a study of cytomegalovirus exposure and HLA in healthy donors (dated by TCRdb to 2016 to 2017). General notes on the study: In an earlier analysis of under 750 of the donors, 276 Gb of sequence data and 100 million or so unique TCR beta sequences from about 190 million T cells were reported. To study patterns of TCR occurrence, a later analysis re-analyzed previously published TCR beta repertoires from around 670 donors and added high-resolution HLA genotyping. Rather than drawing on any new phenotypic data, the later analysis identified candidate immune exposures from TCR beta sequences and the way those sequences occurred across donors. The number of donors typed differed by locus, with about 629-630 for A, B, C, DRB1 and DQB1, roughly 520 for DQA1, 600 to 610 for DPA1, and over 400 for DPB1. A later genetic analysis used genome-wide SNP genotypes for 398 of the 666 donors, treating that subset as a discovery cohort. To decide whether each TCR beta V gene segment behaved as functional or pseudogenic, an earlier analysis of 587 of the donors relied on high-throughput TCR beta sequencing. The study aimed to test whether cataloging public T cell receptors could reveal signatures of past pathogen exposure. Four or five DR-DQ haplotypes were handled as single units for association and clustering because linkage in the cohort was strong. To predict cytomegalovirus infection status, the study brought together high-throughput TCR immunosequencing, statistical association of individual TCRs with disease status, and machine learning. The study profiled the T cell repertoires of hundreds of subjects by immunosequencing and related them to cytomegalovirus serostatus. Every discovery cohort repertoire had been produced on one sequencing platform. A separate validation cohort of about 110 different subjects was used in addition to the roughly 700-subject first cohort. Among a few hundred genotyped donors of the cohort, an average of approximately 250,000 unique TCR beta nucleotide sequences were sequenced per donor, roughly a sixth of them non-productive. Among the roughly 400 genotyped donors, approximately 81% belonged to the genetic ancestry cluster associated with self-reported Caucasian donors. Donor age, sex, ethnicity and CMV serostatus were collected together with the repertoire data. Roughly 300 gigabases of sequencing data and around 85 million unique TCR sequences made up an early release that covered nearly 650 HLA-typed donors. Both class I and class II loci were covered by HLA typing, at four-digit resolution. Study-wide conclusions, independent of this receptor: Strong co-occurrence of HLA alleles, especially DR and DQ, made assigning TCR associations to individual alleles difficult. The classifier was reported to diagnose cytomegalovirus status with high specificity and sensitivity in both the original cohort and the validation cohort. It was suggested by the authors that the approach could potentially be generalized to other disease states and immunological phenotypes. In a later analysis, HLA-associated TCR beta chains were found to be more clonally expanded and to have lower generation probabilities than equally common non-associated chains. The study listed 164 TCR beta chains as associated with cytomegalovirus. Broadly in line with IMGT annotations, most TCR beta V segments showed up in productive rearrangements about 87% or about 30% of the time in an earlier analysis of approximately 640 of the donors. A further reported finding was that TCR beta sequences accurately predicted the HLA-A and HLA-B alleles for most subjects in the first cohort. This cohort had only TCR beta chains sequenced, and the lack of alpha or paired-chain data limited which features could be detected. Presence/absence analyses assumed roughly uniform sequencing depth across donors, an assumption that may not hold. Correlated functional status among segregating V segments might be attributable to linkage disequilibrium, but an unknown experimental factor could not be ruled out. Because HLA typing was unavailable for some donors at each locus, only the typed subset was used in association tests. The only immune exposure information available for the cohort was CMV serostatus. Some IMGT-functional V segments, including TRBV6-2 and TRBV6-3, could not be told apart with the 87-base-pair reads, so those segments were excluded. According to a later genetic analysis, donors in an Asian-associated ancestry cluster had fewer N-insertions in productive TCRs than the roughly 660-donor mean. The earlier analysis of approximately 590 of the donors excluded 15 to 20 rarely observed V segments, including chromosome 9 orphons, because counts were too low. Three of the identified cytomegalovirus-associated TCR beta chains were confirmed in vitro to be specific for cytomegalovirus antigens. An association between a missense DCLRE1C variant and V-gene and J-gene trimming of TCR beta chains was found in a later genetic analysis and replicated in an independent cohort. Across donors, most TCR sequences were observed very rarely, whereas some public TCRs were present in many individuals. A group of highly shared sequence variants was considered likely to be a technical artifact of the sequencing pipeline. According to a later analysis, parvovirus B19, influenza, CMV and Epstein-Barr virus appeared linked to several top co-occurrence clusters. At a false discovery rate of 0.05, a later analysis linked 15,000 to 20,000 TCR beta sequences to specific HLA alleles. In a later analysis, most CMV-associated TCR beta chains were found to appear HLA-restricted, with HLA associations seemingly driven largely by CMV exposure. According to a later analysis, TCR association rates differed among HLA loci, with DRB1 alleles showing the most associated TCRs and HLA-C alleles showing the fewest.

Trimmed from V: 2 bases; trimmed from J: 8 bases; junction bases lacking a gene match: 5. The germline V gene specifies KGHSH as CDR1 and LQKENI as CDR2. The CDR3 numbers 15 residues from cysteine through phenylalanine. Just CDR3 DNA is preserved here, 45 bases in frame from base 1. The cohort comprised 710 or so healthy bone marrow donors. At the time of sampling, every cohort member was nominally healthy, though immune exposures that went unrecorded were likely present. The donor was CMV seronegative and belonged to the group of under 400 seronegative cohort members. A peripheral blood sample was collected from each donor, and TCR beta sequencing was performed on peripheral blood mononuclear cells. Genomic DNA extraction from the blood cell samples was performed with the Qiagen DNeasy Blood Extraction Kit. The protocol used for the library was the immunoSEQ multiplex PCR assay. For the multiplex PCR, a mixture combining 60 forward primers for TCR Vbeta segments and 13 reverse primers for TCR Jbeta segments was used. The CDR3 region of rearranged TCR beta genes was amplified from genomic DNA with a multiplex PCR assay. The Illumina HiSeq System was used to sequence the amplified TCR beta libraries as 87-base-pair reads. In the paper's pipeline: A later analysis counted 75 million to 100 million unique TCR beta chains across the 550 to 800 repertoires, and 10 million to 12 million of these chains were shared by at least two donors. To remove PCR and sequencing errors, raw reads were error-corrected and collapsed into unique sequences using a nearest-neighbor algorithm that merged closely related sequences. V, D and J gene segments were assigned by aligning CDR3 sequences to IMGT reference sequences. For a sequence to be retained, a match of at least six nucleotides to both a V gene segment and a J gene segment was required. Rearrangements were classified as productive when the CDR3 lacked stop codons and remained in frame with V and J, and all other rearrangements were classified as non-productive. CDR3 was defined by IMGT convention, running from the second conserved V-encoded cysteine to the conserved J-encoded phenylalanine. The earlier analysis of about 530 of the donors excluded any sequence lacking an unambiguous match to a single V gene segment. An earlier analysis of 587 of the donors classified V segments as functional when productive rearrangements were above 56.7% and as segregating when the standard deviation between donors was above 5%. A statistical classification framework was built for diagnosing cytomegalovirus status from the catalog of TCR beta chain sequences. In a later analysis, V and J genes were assigned by comparing TCR nucleotide sequences against IMGT/GENE-DB human TR gene sequences. A later analysis assigned CDR3 sequences and most-parsimonious VDJ recombination scenarios with the TCRdist pipeline. In a later analysis, each TCR beta chain was defined by its CDR3 amino acid sequence together with its V-gene family, and reads lacking a unique V-gene family were excluded. A later analysis removed 592 highly shared, low-generation-probability nucleotide sequences to deal with suspected cross-contamination and a sequencing artifact. In a later analysis, a clonal expansion index for each public chain was calculated from normalized within-repertoire ranks of inferred template counts. A later analysis computed generation probabilities with a VDJ recombination model fitted to out-of-frame rearrangements, and checked the results against IGoR. In a later analysis, TCR-TCR, TCR-HLA and TCR-CMV co-occurrence was scored with hypergeometric tests, and a repertoire-size bias correction was applied to TCR pairs. False discovery rates were estimated in a later analysis by permuting HLA or CMV assignments 20 times. In a later analysis, co-occurring TCRs were grouped with DBSCAN, and TCRdist sequence similarity was added when clustering was performed within HLA-allele-positive subsets. Repertoires with fewer than 30,000 or more than 120,000 public chains, plus five repertoires with anomalous nucleotide sharing, were excluded from co-occurrence clustering. TCRdb took over this immuneACCESS table, retaining in-frame rearrangements with V and J assigned. Such tables are incomplete; in checked studies, under half of the missing clones stem from an unresolved V gene, and the remainder is unexplained. V, J and clone size were drawn from that table, and D and trimming were deduced from the DNA. The sample table contains around 200,000 clones; only one count was recorded for 60% to 80% of them. The biggest ten clones account for over 1.5% of the sample.

The sample consisted of PBMCs. Recombination linked TRBV18 to TRBJ2-1, with 11 junctional bases fitting TRBD2. This TCR came from a male donor in good health and CMV-seronegative. The CDR3 corresponds to CASSPGLAGGDEQFF. The DNA reads as follows: TGTGCCAGCTCACCAGGGCTAGCGGGGGGCGATGAGCAGTTCTTC. Supplemented by the reference TRBV18 and TRBJ2-1 proteins around the CDR3, the complete variable domain is NAGVMQNPRHLVRRRGQEARLRCSPMKGHSHVYWYRQLPEEGLKFMVYLQKENIIDESGMPKERFSAEFPKEGPSILRIQQVVRGDSAAYFCASSPGLAGGDEQFFGPGTRLTVL.